A few counts support the clone carrying this T cell receptor (beta chain). Within the sample, other DNA sequences also encode this same CDR3. These data originate in a study of blood T cell repertoires in COVID-19. For the study at large: Sites in the United States, Italy and Spain provided acute and convalescent COVID-19 samples.

Assignments of participants to cohorts depended upon their own reported clinical history. Germline V CDR1 and CDR2: WNHNN, SYGVQD (reference sequence). The CDR3 length is 13 residues. V was cut by 3 bases and J by 4 bases, with 9 bases left in between. Using immunoSEQ multiplex PCR, the repertoire was profiled, and TCRdb retains in-frame clones only, with some absent. The repertoire has 350,000 to 400,000 clones, approximately 89% of them found once; the top ten carry around 1.9%. The rearrangement joins TRBV10-1 to TRBJ1-2; a possible D gene is TRBD1 (6 bases). The source is a man aged 35 to 55 in a cohort exposed to, infected with or recovered from COVID-19 (not recorded which). The sequenced sample was PBMCs or T cells enriched from blood (not recorded which). The CDR3 spells CASSEGGSYGYTF. In DNA, the CDR3 is TGCGCCAGCAGTGAAGGGGGTTCCTATGGCTACACCTTC.